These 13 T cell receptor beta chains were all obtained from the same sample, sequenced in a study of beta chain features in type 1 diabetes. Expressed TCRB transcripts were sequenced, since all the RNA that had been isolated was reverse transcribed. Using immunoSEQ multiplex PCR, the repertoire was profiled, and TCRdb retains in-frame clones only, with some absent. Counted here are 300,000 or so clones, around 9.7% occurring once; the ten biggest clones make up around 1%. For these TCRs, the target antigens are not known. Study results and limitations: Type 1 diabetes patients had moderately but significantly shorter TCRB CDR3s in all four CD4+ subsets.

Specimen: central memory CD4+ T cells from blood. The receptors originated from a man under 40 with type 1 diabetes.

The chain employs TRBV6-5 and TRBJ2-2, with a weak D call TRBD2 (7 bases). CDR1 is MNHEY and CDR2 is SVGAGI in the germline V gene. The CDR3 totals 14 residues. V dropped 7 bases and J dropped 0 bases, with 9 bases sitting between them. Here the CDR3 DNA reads TGTGCCAGCAAGGGGGGGCCGAACACCGGGGAGCTGTTTTTT. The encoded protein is CASKGGPNTGELFF.

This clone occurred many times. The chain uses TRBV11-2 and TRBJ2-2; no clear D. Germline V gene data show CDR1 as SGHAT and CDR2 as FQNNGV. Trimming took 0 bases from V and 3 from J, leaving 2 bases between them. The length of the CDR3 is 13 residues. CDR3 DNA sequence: TGTGCCAGCAGCTTAGATTACACCGGGGAGCTGTTTTTT. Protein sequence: CASSLDYTGELFF.

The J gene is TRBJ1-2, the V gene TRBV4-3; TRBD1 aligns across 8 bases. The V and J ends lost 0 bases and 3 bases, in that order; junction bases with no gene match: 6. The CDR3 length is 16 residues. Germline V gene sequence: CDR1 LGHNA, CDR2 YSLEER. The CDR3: CASSQDSQGAYYGYTF. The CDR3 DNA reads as TGCGCCAGCAGCCAAGACTCCCAGGGGGCCTACTATGGCTACACCTTC.

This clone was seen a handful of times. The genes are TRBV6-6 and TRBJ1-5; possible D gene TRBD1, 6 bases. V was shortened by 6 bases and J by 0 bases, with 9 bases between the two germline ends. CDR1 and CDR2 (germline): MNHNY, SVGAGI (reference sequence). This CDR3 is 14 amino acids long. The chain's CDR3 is CASRGQLSNQPQHF. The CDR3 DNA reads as TGTGCCAGCAGAGGACAGCTTAGCAATCAGCCCCAGCATTTT.

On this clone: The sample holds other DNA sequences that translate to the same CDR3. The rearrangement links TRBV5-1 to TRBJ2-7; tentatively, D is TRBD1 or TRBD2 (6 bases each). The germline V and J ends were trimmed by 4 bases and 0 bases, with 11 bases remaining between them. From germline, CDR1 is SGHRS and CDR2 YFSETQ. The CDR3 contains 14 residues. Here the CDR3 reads CASSQGGSSYEQYF. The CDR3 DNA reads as TGCGCCAGCAGCCAAGGGGGGAGCTCCTACGAGCAGTACTTC.

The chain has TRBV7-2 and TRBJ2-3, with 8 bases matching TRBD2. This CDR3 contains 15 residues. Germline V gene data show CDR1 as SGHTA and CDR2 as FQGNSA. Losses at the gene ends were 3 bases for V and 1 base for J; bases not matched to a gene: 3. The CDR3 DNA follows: TGTGCCAGCAGCTTTTCAGCGGGGGGCACAGATACGCAGTATTTT. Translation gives CASSFSAGGTDTQYF.

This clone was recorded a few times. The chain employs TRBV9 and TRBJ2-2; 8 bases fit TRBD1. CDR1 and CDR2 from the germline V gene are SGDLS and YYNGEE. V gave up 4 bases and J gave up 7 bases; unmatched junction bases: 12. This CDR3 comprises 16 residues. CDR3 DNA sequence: TGTGCCAGCAGCCCATTGGGAGGACAGGGAGGCGGGGAGCTGTTTTTT. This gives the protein CASSPLGGQGGGELFF. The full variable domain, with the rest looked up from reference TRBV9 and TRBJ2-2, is DSGVTQTPKHLITATGQRVTLRCSPRSGDLSVYWYQQSLDQGLQFLIQYYNGEERAKGNILERFSAQQFPDLHSELNLSSLELGDSALYFCASSPLGGQGGGELFFGEGSRLTVL.

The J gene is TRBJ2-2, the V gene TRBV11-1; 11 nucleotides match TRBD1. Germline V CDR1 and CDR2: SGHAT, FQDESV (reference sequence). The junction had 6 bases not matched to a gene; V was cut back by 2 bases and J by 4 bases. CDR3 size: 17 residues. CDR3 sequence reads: CASSLRTGGSSTGELFF. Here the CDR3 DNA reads TGTGCCAGCAGCTTACGGACAGGGGGCTCGAGCACCGGGGAGCTGTTTTTT.

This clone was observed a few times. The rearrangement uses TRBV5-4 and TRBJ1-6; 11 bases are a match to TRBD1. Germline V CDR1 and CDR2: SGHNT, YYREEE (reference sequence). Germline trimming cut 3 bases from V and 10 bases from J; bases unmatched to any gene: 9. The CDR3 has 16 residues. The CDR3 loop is CASSYNPGTGGSPLHF. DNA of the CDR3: TGTGCCAGCAGCTACAATCCCGGGACAGGGGGATCACCCCTCCACTTT.

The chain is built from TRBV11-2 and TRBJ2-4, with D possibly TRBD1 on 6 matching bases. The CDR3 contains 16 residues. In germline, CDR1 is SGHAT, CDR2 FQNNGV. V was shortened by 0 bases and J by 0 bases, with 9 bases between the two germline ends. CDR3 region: CASSLEGQLAKNIQYF. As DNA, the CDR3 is TGTGCCAGCAGCTTAGAGGGACAACTAGCCAAAAACATTCAGTACTTC.

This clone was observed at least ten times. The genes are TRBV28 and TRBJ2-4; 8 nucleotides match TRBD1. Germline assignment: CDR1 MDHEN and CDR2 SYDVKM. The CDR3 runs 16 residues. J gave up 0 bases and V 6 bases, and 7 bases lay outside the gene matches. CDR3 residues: CASRDTGGSAKNIQYF. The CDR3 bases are TGTGCCAGCAGGGATACAGGGGGTTCAGCCAAAAACATTCAGTACTTC.

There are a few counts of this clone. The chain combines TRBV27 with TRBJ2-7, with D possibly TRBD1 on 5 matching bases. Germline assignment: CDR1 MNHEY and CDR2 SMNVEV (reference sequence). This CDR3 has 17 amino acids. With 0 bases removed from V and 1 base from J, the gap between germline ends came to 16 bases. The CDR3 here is CASSLSSRTTASYEQYF. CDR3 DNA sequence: TGTGCCAGCAGTTTATCGAGTAGGACAACCGCTTCCTACGAGCAGTACTTC.

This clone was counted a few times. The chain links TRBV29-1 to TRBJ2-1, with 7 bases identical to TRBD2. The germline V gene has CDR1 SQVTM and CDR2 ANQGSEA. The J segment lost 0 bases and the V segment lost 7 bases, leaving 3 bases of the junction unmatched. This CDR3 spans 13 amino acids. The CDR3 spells CSGRTSSYNEQFF. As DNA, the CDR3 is TGCAGCGGCAGGACTAGCTCCTACAATGAGCAGTTCTTC.